The clone carrying this TCR beta chain was seen only once. The sample is drawn from a study of blood T cell repertoires in COVID-19. Study-wide background: The United States, Italy and Spain were the sources of the acute and convalescent COVID-19 samples. Sample material is recorded as cDNA or gDNA derived from T cells, B-cell-depleted T cells, or PBMCs.

As originally analysed: Amplified reference gene primers provided the basis for estimating nucleated cell counts. TCRdb keeps only in-frame clones here, not all; method: immunoSEQ multiplex PCR. V, J and clone size are those of that table, while D and trimming were read from the DNA. The data show 150,000 or so clones, with roughly 88% seen just once and 0.63% held by the top ten. During active infection, Seattle patients enrolled and were then monitored through disease. Trimming took 8 bases from V and 4 from J, leaving 9 bases between them. The CDR3 spans 12 residues. The sample consisted of peripheral blood. The V call is TRBV12-3 or TRBV12-4, the J call TRBJ1-3; D ambiguous. The clonotype comes from a man aged 55-75 years with COVID-19, enrolled during active disease. CDR3: CASGLSGNTIYF. The CDR3 region has the DNA TGTGCCAGCGGCTTATCCGGAAACACCATATATTTT.